This TCR beta chain appears in the sequencing data of a study of blood T cell repertoires in COVID-19. Study at large: Both acute and convalescent COVID-19 samples were obtained from the United States, Italy and Spain. PBMCs, B-cell-depleted T cells, or T cells were the source of the cDNA or gDNA that made up the material.

The CDR3 has 15 residues. Per germline, CDR1 LNHNV and CDR2 YYDKDF (reference sequence). V dropped 2 bases and J dropped 4 bases, with 11 bases sitting between them. The Seattle patients joined while their infection was active and were tracked longitudinally afterward. Authors' data handling: Amplification of reference gene primers provided the estimated nucleated cell counts. Here immunoSEQ multiplex PCR was the method, and the copy in TCRdb shows in-frame clones only, minus some. V and J calls and clone size are those listed in that table; D and trimming were worked out from the DNA. The data show roughly 150,000 clones, around four fifths seen once.

The sequence was obtained from a woman older than 75 with COVID-19, enrolled during active disease. Material for sequencing was peripheral blood. The rearrangement uses TRBV15 and TRBJ1-4, with D maybe TRBD1 (5 bases). CDR3 region: CATSRTQGHNEKLFF. The CDR3 coding sequence is TGTGCCACCAGCAGAACCCAGGGTCATAATGAAAAACTGTTTTTT.